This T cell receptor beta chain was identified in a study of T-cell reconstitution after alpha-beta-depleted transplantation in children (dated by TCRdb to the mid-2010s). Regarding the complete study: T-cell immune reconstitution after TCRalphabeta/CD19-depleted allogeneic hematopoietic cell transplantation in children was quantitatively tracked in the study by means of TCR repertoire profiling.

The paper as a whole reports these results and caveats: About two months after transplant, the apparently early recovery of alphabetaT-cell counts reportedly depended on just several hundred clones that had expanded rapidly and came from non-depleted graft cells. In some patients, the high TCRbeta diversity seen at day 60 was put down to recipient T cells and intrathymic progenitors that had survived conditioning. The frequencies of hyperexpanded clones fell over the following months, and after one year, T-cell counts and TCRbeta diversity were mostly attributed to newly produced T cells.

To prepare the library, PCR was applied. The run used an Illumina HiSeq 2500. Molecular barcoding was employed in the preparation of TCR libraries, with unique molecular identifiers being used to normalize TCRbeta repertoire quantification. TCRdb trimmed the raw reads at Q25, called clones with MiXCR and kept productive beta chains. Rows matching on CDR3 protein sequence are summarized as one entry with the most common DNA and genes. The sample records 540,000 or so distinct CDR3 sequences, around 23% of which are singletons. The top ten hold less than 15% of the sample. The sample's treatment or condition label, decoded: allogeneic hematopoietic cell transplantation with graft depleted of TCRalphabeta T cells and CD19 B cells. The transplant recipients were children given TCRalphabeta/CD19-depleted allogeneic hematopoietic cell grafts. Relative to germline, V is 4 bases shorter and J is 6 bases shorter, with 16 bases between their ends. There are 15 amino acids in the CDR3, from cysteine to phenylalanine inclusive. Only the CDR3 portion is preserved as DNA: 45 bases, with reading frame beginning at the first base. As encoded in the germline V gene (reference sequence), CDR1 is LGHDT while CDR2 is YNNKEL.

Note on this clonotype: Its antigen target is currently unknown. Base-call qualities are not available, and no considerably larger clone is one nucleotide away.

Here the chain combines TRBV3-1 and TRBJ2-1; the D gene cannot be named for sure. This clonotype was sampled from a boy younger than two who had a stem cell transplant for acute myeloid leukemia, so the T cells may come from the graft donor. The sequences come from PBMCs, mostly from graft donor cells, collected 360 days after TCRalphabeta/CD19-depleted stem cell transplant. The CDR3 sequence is CASSLGIVRSNEQFF. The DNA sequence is TGTGCCAGCAGCCTAGGGATAGTCAGGAGCAATGAGCAGTTCTTC.